This TCR beta chain was retrieved from a study of early T cells in non-severe SARS-CoV-2 infection. Overall study findings and caveats: CD4 and private specificities were missed by VDJdb matching, which favored anti-spike CD8 responses.

Attachment of unique molecular identifiers to individual cDNA molecules was performed. One entry per CDR3 protein, called by TCRdb with MiXCR from the 5' RACE reads. The table has around 98,000 distinct CDR3 sequences, around 10% seen once. Germline V gene data show CDR1 as SNHLY and CDR2 as FYNNEI. There are 13 residues in the CDR3. V was pared by 6 bases and J by 3 bases, with 12 bases between. This clonotype was found many times. Antigen unknown. Specimen: whole blood. This TCR came from an adult who was a healthcare worker with PCR-confirmed SARS-CoV-2 infection or an uninfected control (not recorded which). The chain couples TRBV2 to TRBJ2-7; D is ambiguous. CDR3 nucleotides: TGTGCCAGCAGCCGGGCCCTGGACTACGAGCAGTACTTC. It specifies CASSRALDYEQYF. Drawing the rest from reference TRBV2 and TRBJ2-7, the complete variable domain is EPEVTQTPSHQVTQMGQEVILRCVPISNHLYFYWYRQILGQKVEFLVSFYNNEISEKSEIFDDQFSVERPDGSNFTLKIRSTKLEDSAMYFCASSRALDYEQYFGPGTRLTVT.